What follows are 16 T cell receptor beta chains derived from one specimen sequenced in a study of T-cell reconstitution after alpha-beta-depleted transplantation in children. Construction of the TCRbeta library involved unique molecular identifiers. TCRdb redid the calling of the PCR reads with MiXCR, one entry per CDR3 protein. The sample consists of 90,000 to 120,000 distinct CDR3 sequences, 5% to 8% of them appearing once. Sequencing was performed on PBMCs, mostly from graft donor cells, taken 360 days after TCRalphabeta/CD19-depleted stem cell transplant. Every receptor here comes from a male patient between 2 and 9 years old who had a stem cell transplant for acute lymphoblastic leukemia, so the T cells may come from the graft donor.

This clonotype was recorded at least ten times. The chain uses TRBV2 and TRBJ2-7, with D perhaps being TRBD1 or TRBD2 (5 bases each). The V end lost 6 bases, the J end lost 0 bases, and 15 bases lay between the germline ends. Per germline, CDR1 SNHLY and CDR2 FYNNEI. The CDR3 runs to 15 residues. DNA for the CDR3: TGTGCCAGCAGCTCCTCCTCGGGGCGCTCCTACGAGCAGTACTTC. Encoded protein: CASSSSSGRSYEQYF.

This clonotype appeared a few times. The chain joins TRBV27 to TRBJ1-4; no definite D call. This CDR3 is 14 amino acids long. Looked up from germline, CDR1 is MNHEY and CDR2 is SMNVEV (reference sequence). V was pared by 4 bases and J by 7 bases, with 13 bases between. The CDR3 DNA follows: TGTGCCAGCAGTTCGGGAAGGTATGCTGAAAAACTGTTTTTT. Its protein product is CASSSGRYAEKLFF.

This clonotype was seen at least ten times. This chain joins TRBV6-1 and TRBJ1-6; 7 bases fit TRBD1. With V trimmed by 4 bases and J by 5 bases, 5 bases remained unmatched. The CDR3 covers 15 residues. Germline values: CDR1 MNHNS, CDR2 SASEGT. CDR3 nucleotides: TGTGCCAGCAGTGGAGACAGGGCCCATAATTCACCCCTCCACTTT. Translation: CASSGDRAHNSPLHF.

The rearrangement uses TRBV3-1 and TRBJ2-3; the D gene is possibly TRBD2 (5 bases). This CDR3 has 17 residues. Deletions cut 0 bases from V and 2 bases from J, with 15 bases between. In germline, CDR1 is LGHDT, CDR2 YNNKEL (reference sequence). The CDR3 sequence: CASSQEGEAVFTDTQYF. The CDR3, as DNA: TGTGCCAGCAGCCAAGAGGGAGAAGCGGTCTTCACAGATACGCAGTATTTT.

With respect to this clonotype: A read error may explain this, as a much larger clone is one base away. The V call is TRBV7-6, the J call TRBJ2-7; unclear D gene. Germline V CDR1 and CDR2: SGHVS, FNYEAQ. The CDR3 has 13 amino acids. DNA of the CDR3: TGTGCCAGCAGCCCAGGAGTCTCCTACGGGCAGTACTTC. The encoded protein is CASSPGVSYGQYF. Together with reference TRBV7-6 and TRBJ2-7, the CDR3 gives the full variable domain: GAGVSQSPRYKVTKRGQDVALRCDPISGHVSLYWYRQALGQGPEFLTYFNYEAQQDKSGLPNDRFSAERPEGSISTLTIQRTEQRDSAMYRCASSPGVSYGQYFGPGTRLTVT.

The rearrangement uses TRBV20-1 and TRBJ1-5; D is unclear. Germline V gene data show CDR1 as DFQATT and CDR2 as SNEGSKA (reference sequence). The germline V and J ends were trimmed by 0 bases and 0 bases, with 3 bases remaining between them. There are 13 residues in the CDR3. The DNA for the CDR3 is TGCAGTGCTAGAGAGACTAGCAATCAGCCCCAGCATTTT. Translated, it gives CSARETSNQPQHF.

This clonotype was detected many times. The chain carries TRBV12-3 or TRBV12-4 and TRBJ1-2; the match to TRBD1 covers 7 bases. V trimming: 1 base; J trimming: 7 bases; junction bases outside the gene matches: 3. This CDR3 contains 13 residues. CDR3 DNA sequence: TGTGCCAGCAGTTTAGGACAGGGCTCTGGCTACACCTTC. It is translated as CASSLGQGSGYTF.

Ten or more counts support this clonotype. J is TRBJ2-2 and V is TRBV14, with D perhaps matching TRBD2 (6 bases). This CDR3 spans 17 amino acids. Trimming stripped 1 base from V and 6 bases from J, with 18 bases between. Germline CDR1 and CDR2: SGHDN and FVKESK. CDR3 coding DNA: TGTGCCAGCAGCCAAGGCGGGCTAGCGAGTCGTGCCGGGGAGCTGTTTTTT. This sequence encodes CASSQGGLASRAGELFF.

This clonotype has a count of ten or more. One junction end disagrees with the germline gene, perhaps due to a read error. The chain joins TRBV7-8 to TRBJ2-3, with TRBD2 matching 10 bases. The CDR3 consists of 13 residues. CDR1 is SGHVS and CDR2 is FQNEAQ in the germline V gene. CDR3 nucleotide sequence: TGTGCCAGCAGCCTAGCGGGGGAGGATACGCAGTATTTT. Translation gives CASSLAGEDTQYF.

The rearrangement links TRBV24-1 to TRBJ1-5; D not resolved. Germline V gene data show CDR1 as KGHDR and CDR2 as SFDVKD. The CDR3 contains 13 residues. Trimming removed 9 bases from V and 1 base from J, with 9 bases in between. This chain's CDR3 is CATAAGSNQPQHF. CDR3 nucleotides: TGTGCCACCGCGGCAGGCAGCAATCAGCCCCAGCATTTT.

Ten or more counts support this clonotype. The J gene is TRBJ1-2, the V gene TRBV6-7; no reliable D call. TRBV6-7 is marked as an open reading frame, function uncertain. The V end was cut by 9 bases, the J end by 6 bases, with 11 bases between. The CDR3 totals 11 residues. CDR3 coding DNA: TGTGCCAGTTTTTTTAGTAATGGCTACACCTTC. As protein: CASFFSNGYTF.

This clonotype came up many times. This rearrangement joins TRBV4-3 to TRBJ2-7; perhaps TRBD2 as D (6 bases). V gave up 0 bases and J gave up 7 bases, with 7 bases separating them. The CDR3 runs to 12 residues. Germline V lookup: CDR1 LGHNA, CDR2 YSLEER. The CDR3 loop reads CASSQEGREQYF. The CDR3 nucleotides are TGCGCCAGCAGCCAAGAGGGGAGGGAGCAGTACTTC.

This rearrangement joins TRBV9 to TRBJ2-7, with 7 bases identical to TRBD1. The CDR3 length is 14 residues. Germline values: CDR1 SGDLS, CDR2 YYNGEE. J was trimmed by 1 base and V by 6 bases; bases with no gene match: 7. The CDR3 spells CASTPWDSSYEQYF. The CDR3 nucleotides are TGTGCCAGCACCCCTTGGGACAGTTCCTACGAGCAGTACTTC.

This chain joins TRBV12-3 or TRBV12-4 and TRBJ2-4; 11 bases are a match to TRBD2. The length of the CDR3 is 18 residues. The CDR3 loop reads CTICLVLAGAVPQGIQYF. The CDR3 DNA follows: TGTACCATCTGTTTAGTACTAGCGGGAGCCGTTCCCCAGGGCATTCAGTACTTC.

This clonotype showed up just a few times. CDR3 nucleotides: TGTGCCAGCAGGAGCGGACAGGGACAGCCACCCCTCCACTTT. This gives the protein CASRSGQGQPPLHF. V gene TRBV7-9 combines with J gene TRBJ1-6, with 8 bases lining up with TRBD1. Germline trimming cut 6 bases from V and 11 bases from J; bases unmatched to any gene: 9. The CDR3 totals 14 residues. Germline V gene sequence: CDR1 SEHNR, CDR2 FQNEAQ (reference sequence).

This clonotype was detected a few times. V gene TRBV9 combines with J gene TRBJ2-2; D gene ambiguous. The CDR3 is 13 residues long. The V end lost 4 bases, the J end lost 2 bases, and 6 bases lay between the germline ends. CDR1 is SGDLS and CDR2 is YYNGEE in the germline V gene. The CDR3 DNA is TGTGCCAGCAGCCAGGAAAACACCGGGGAGCTGTTTTTT. This codes for CASSQENTGELFF.